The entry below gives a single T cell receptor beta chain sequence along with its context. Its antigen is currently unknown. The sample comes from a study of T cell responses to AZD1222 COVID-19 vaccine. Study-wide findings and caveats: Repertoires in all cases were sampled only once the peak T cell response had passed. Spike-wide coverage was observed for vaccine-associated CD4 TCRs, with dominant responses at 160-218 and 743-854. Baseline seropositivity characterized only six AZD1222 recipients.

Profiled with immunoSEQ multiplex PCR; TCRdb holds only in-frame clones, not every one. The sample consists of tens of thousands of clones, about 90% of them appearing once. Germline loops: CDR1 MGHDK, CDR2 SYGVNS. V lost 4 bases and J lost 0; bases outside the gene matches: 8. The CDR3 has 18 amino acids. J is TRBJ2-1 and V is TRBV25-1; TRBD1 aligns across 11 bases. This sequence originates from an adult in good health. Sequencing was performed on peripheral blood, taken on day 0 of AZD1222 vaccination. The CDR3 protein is CASSGTGGLKSSYNEQFF. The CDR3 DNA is TGTGCCAGCAGTGGGACAGGGGGCCTGAAGAGCTCCTACAATGAGCAGTTCTTC.